This T cell receptor beta chain was observed in a study of blood T cell repertoires in COVID-19. From germline, CDR1 is SGHRS and CDR2 YFSETQ. The V end was cut by 4 bases, the J end by 7 bases, with 17 bases between. The length of the CDR3 is 15 residues. Grouping used clinical history reported by participants in a survey and questionnaire. Source study methods: Cell counts per sample came from amplifying reference gene primers. Sequencing was performed with immunoSEQ multiplex PCR; in TCRdb, only in-frame clones are kept and a portion is missing. V and J calls and clone size are given by that table; D and trimming were obtained from the DNA. The sample lists under 450,000 clones; 80% to 95% were seen once.

V usage is TRBV5-1 and J usage is TRBJ1-4; D uncertain. The receptor comes from a woman in her 40s who had been exposed to COVID-19. The sequencing sample was made of PBMCs or T cells enriched from blood (not recorded which). Here the CDR3 DNA reads TGCGCCAGCAGCCCCACGACATCCTCTTCTGAAAAACTGTTTTTT. Its translation: CASSPTTSSSEKLFF.